The 15 T cell receptor beta chains below all came from one sample that was sequenced in a study of T cells after yellow fever vaccination. TCRdb independently ran MiXCR on the 5' RACE reads; one entry per CDR3 protein. The sample includes approximately 250,000 distinct CDR3 sequences, over 4.5% of them seen just once. Sequencing was performed on CD4+ T cells sorted from PBMCs, taken on the day of the yellow fever booster vaccination. The receptors derive from a man aged 18 to 30 who received the YFV17D yellow fever vaccine.

This clonotype has just a few counts. J is TRBJ1-6 and V is TRBV9; perhaps TRBD1 as D (5 bases). CDR1 SGDLS and CDR2 YYNGEE come from the germline V gene. The germline V and J ends were trimmed by 0 bases and 11 bases, with 15 bases remaining between them. The CDR3 contains 15 residues. CDR3 in DNA: TGTGCCAGCAGCGTAGCACGGGGGACCCAGGCACCCCTCCACTTT. The encoded protein is CASSVARGTQAPLHF.

This clonotype was observed a handful of times. This rearrangement joins TRBV18 to TRBJ2-2; TRBD1 might be the D (6 bases). V was pared by 3 bases and J by 7 bases, with 12 bases between. Per the germline V gene, CDR1 is KGHSH and CDR2 is LQKENI. The CDR3 consists of 14 residues. The CDR3 DNA sequence: TGTGCCAGCTCACCGGCAGGGGCTCGCGGGGAGCTGTTTTTT. Protein product: CASSPAGARGELFF.

In this sample, this clonotype turned up many times. The J gene is TRBJ2-5, the V gene TRBV11-2, with 9 bases that match TRBD1. J was trimmed by 4 bases and V by 5 bases; bases with no gene match: 2. The CDR3 covers 13 residues. Per germline, CDR1 SGHAT and CDR2 FQNNGV. CDR3 in amino acids: CASSRDRAETQYF. The CDR3, as DNA: TGTGCCAGCAGCCGGGACAGGGCAGAGACCCAGTACTTC.

This clonotype was recorded a few times. The chain employs TRBV5-1 and TRBJ2-5, with D perhaps TRBD1 (6 bases). Germline V gives CDR1 SGHRS, CDR2 YFSETQ. CDR3 length: 15 residues. V dropped 1 base and J dropped 2 bases, with 12 bases sitting between them. CDR3 protein: CASSLSVQGQETQYF. In DNA form, the CDR3 reads TGCGCCAGCAGCTTGTCCGTACAGGGACAAGAGACCCAGTACTTC.

This clonotype was detected ten times or more. The CDR3 coding sequence is TGTGCCAGCAGTTTGACAGGGCGCGACAATGAGCAGTTCTTC. Its translation: CASSLTGRDNEQFF. V gene TRBV12-3 or TRBV12-4 combines with J gene TRBJ2-1; 7 bases agree with TRBD1. The CDR3 loop spans 14 amino acids. Trimming cost V 3 bases and J 5 bases; bases outside gene matches: 4.

This clonotype was picked up many times. This chain connects TRBV12-3 or TRBV12-4 to TRBJ2-2; no clear D gene. This CDR3 is 14 amino acids long. Trimming pared 6 bases from V and 1 base from J, leaving 9 bases between. The CDR3 coding sequence is TGTGCCAGCAGCCCGTTTGTGAACACCGGGGAGCTGTTTTTT. Its protein is CASSPFVNTGELFF.

This clonotype was picked up many times. The CDR3 here is CSASGGDLQETQYF. As DNA, the CDR3 is TGCAGTGCTAGCGGGGGGGACCTGCAAGAGACCCAGTACTTC. The chain employs TRBV20-1 and TRBJ2-5, with 8 bases matching TRBD2. V lost 3 bases and J lost 2; bases outside the gene matches: 5. CDR3 size: 14 residues. Germline assignment: CDR1 DFQATT and CDR2 SNEGSKA (reference sequence).

The chain combines TRBV20-1 with TRBJ2-7; D may be TRBD1 or TRBD2 (5 bases each). V lost 1 base to trimming and J lost 3 bases, with 16 bases between them. The CDR3 spans 15 residues. Germline V gene sequence: CDR1 DFQATT, CDR2 SNEGSKA (reference sequence). CDR3 DNA sequence: TGCAGTGCTAGAGTGGCTAGTGGGGGTAACTACGAGCAGTACTTC. It is translated as CSARVASGGNYEQYF.

This clonotype has just a few counts. CDR3 amino acids: CASSPLPPYNEQFF. For the CDR3, the DNA is TGTGCCAGCAGTCCGCTGCCTCCCTACAATGAGCAGTTCTTC. The chain links TRBV12-3 or TRBV12-4 to TRBJ2-1; D is unclear. This CDR3 is built from 14 residues. Deletions cut 5 bases from V and 2 bases from J, with 10 bases between.

On this clonotype: This may be a read error: a much more frequent sequence differs by one nucleotide. The chain carries TRBV7-2 and TRBJ2-3; D tentatively reads TRBD1 or TRBD2 (6 bases each). The CDR3 consists of 15 residues. CDR1 SGHTA and CDR2 FQGNSA come from the germline V gene. V was pared by 4 bases and J by 5 bases, with 16 bases between. CDR3 DNA sequence: TGTGCCAGCAGCTCCACGGGGGCTCTGGGAGATACGCAGTATTTT. Protein sequence: CASSSTGALGDTQYF.

This clonotype was observed at least ten times. CDR3 DNA sequence: TGTGCCAGCAGCTTAAACAGGGGGCGAACTAACTATGGCTACACCTTC. Its protein is CASSLNRGRTNYGYTF. The J gene is TRBJ1-2, the V gene TRBV7-9; 9 positions match TRBD1. From germline, CDR1 is SEHNR and CDR2 FQNEAQ (reference sequence). The CDR3 is made up of 16 amino acids. The V gene end was trimmed by 2 bases and the J gene end by 0 bases; junction bases not matched to a gene: 4.

The chain uses TRBV6-1 and TRBJ1-2; D is uncertain. With 1 base removed from V and 2 bases from J, the gap between germline ends came to 5 bases. Germline-derived CDR1 and CDR2 are MNHNS and SASEGT. The CDR3 extends over 13 amino acids. CDR3 DNA sequence: TGTGCCAGCAGTGAAGGCACAAACTATGGCTACACCTTC. This sequence encodes CASSEGTNYGYTF.

The chain combines TRBV7-9 with TRBJ2-5; 10 bases are shared with TRBD1. The CDR3 contains 14 residues. Trimming removed 5 bases from V and 5 bases from J; junction bases left unmatched: 5. Germline V gives CDR1 SEHNR, CDR2 FQNEAQ (reference sequence). CDR3 sequence reads: CASSSWTGGETQYF. The DNA of the CDR3 is TGTGCCAGCAGCAGCTGGACAGGGGGGGAGACCCAGTACTTC.

This clonotype was observed many times. The genes are TRBV12-3 or TRBV12-4 and TRBJ2-7; TRBD2 matches 8 bases. With 6 bases clipped from V and 6 bases from J, the junction kept 7 bases outside the gene matches. The CDR3 length is 13 residues. The CDR3 bases are TGTGCCAGCAGACAACCGGGACTAGGCGAGCAGTACTTC. Translated: CASRQPGLGEQYF.

In its sample, this clonotype was seen a few times. CDR3 bases: TGCAGTGCTCTTGACAGGGTAACAAACATTCAGTACTTC. This translates into CSALDRVTNIQYF. The chain combines TRBV20-1 with TRBJ2-4; 7 bases are a match to TRBD1. CDR1 is DFQATT, CDR2 SNEGSKA, per germline (reference sequence). With V trimmed by 5 bases and J by 6 bases, 7 bases remained unmatched. This CDR3 is built from 13 residues.